These T cell receptor beta chains were read from a single sample in a study of neurological immune-mediated disorders. One entry per CDR3 protein results from TCRdb running MiXCR on the 5' RACE reads. The profile shows 25,000 to 35,000 distinct CDR3 sequences, more than 10% of them singletons. Sequencing was carried out using CD4+ T cells from blood. The receptor set was obtained from a female donor with HTLV-1-associated myelopathy (HAM/TSP). CDR3s include the opening cysteine and the closing phenylalanine or tryptophan. The D gene is left open where the match is weak. Part of the rows lack a size; the others show once, few, many or a class for expanded clones.

j_gene,v_gene,d_gene,abundance,CDR3aa,CDR3nt
TRBJ1-1,TRBV29-1,TRBD1,many,CSVVRGQVGEAFF,TGCAGCGTTGTTCGAGGACAGGTGGGTGAAGCTTTCTTT
TRBJ2-3,TRBV6-6,NA,many,CASSSPNPTDTQYF,TGTGCCAGCAGCTCGCCGAACCCCACAGATACGCAGTATTTT
TRBJ2-5,TRBV20-1,NA,many,CSASVRAETQYF,TGCAGTGCTAGCGTCCGGGCAGAGACCCAGTACTTC
TRBJ2-2,TRBV16,NA,many,CASGQFANTGELFF,TGTGCCAGCGGACAGTTCGCGAACACCGGGGAGCTGTTTTTT
TRBJ2-7,TRBV6-5,NA,many,CASTRDMSDYEQYF,TGTGCCAGCACCCGGGACATGAGCGACTACGAGCAGTACTTC
TRBJ1-4,TRBV27,NA,many,CASRPGTLEREKLFF,TGTGCCAGTCGCCCTGGGACCCTCGAACGGGAAAAACTGTTTTTT
TRBJ1-2,TRBV7-2,NA,many,CASSLEVAGNYGYTF,TGTGCCAGCAGCTTAGAGGTAGCGGGGAACTATGGCTACACCTTC
TRBJ2-3,TRBV20-1,TRBD2,many,CSANPLAGGPADTQYF,TGCAGTGCTAACCCCTTAGCGGGGGGGCCGGCAGATACGCAGTATTTT
TRBJ2-5,TRBV20-1,NA,many,CSARDFGGQETQYF,TGCAGTGCTAGAGATTTTGGGGGACAAGAGACCCAGTACTTC
TRBJ2-3,TRBV7-2,TRBD2,many,CASSLLAGGRRDTQYF,TGTGCCAGCAGCTTATTAGCGGGGGGGCGTAGAGATACGCAGTATTTT
TRBJ1-1,TRBV7-9,NA,many,CASSAQTVNTEAFF,TGTGCCAGCAGCGCGCAAACTGTGAACACTGAAGCTTTCTTT
TRBJ2-7,TRBV7-6,NA,many,CASSLVGSQSYEQYF,TGTGCCAGCAGCTTAGTGGGGAGCCAATCGTACGAGCAGTACTTC
TRBJ1-2,TRBV5-1,NA,many,CASSLGLQNYGYTF,TGCGCCAGCAGCTTGGGACTACAGAACTATGGCTACACCTTC
TRBJ2-7,TRBV20-1,TRBD1,NA,CSASLDRGEQYF,TGCAGTGCTAGTCTAGACAGGGGGGAGCAGTACTTC
TRBJ1-4,TRBV5-1,NA,many,CASSLENDAEKLFF,TGCGCCAGCAGCTTGGAGAACGACGCTGAAAAACTGTTTTTT
TRBJ1-1,TRBV20-1,TRBD1,many,CSVRTGLNTEAFF,TGCAGTGTCCGGACAGGCCTGAACACTGAAGCTTTCTTT
TRBJ2-3,TRBV7-2,TRBD1,many,CASSLETGETLFLSTDTQYF,TGTGCCAGCAGCTTAGAGACAGGGGAAACCCTATTCCTTAGCACAGATACGCAGTATTTT
TRBJ1-2,TRBV4-3,NA,many,CASSQIVWNGYTF,TGCGCCAGCAGCCAAATTGTTTGGAATGGCTACACCTTC
TRBJ1-2,TRBV7-9,TRBD1,many,CASSEKTGERNGYTF,TGTGCCAGCAGCGAGAAGACAGGGGAACGGAATGGCTACACCTTC
TRBJ2-5,TRBV7-2,TRBD2,NA,CASSLIGGADTQYF,TGTGCCAGCAGCTTAATCGGGGGGGCGGATACCCAGTACTTC
TRBJ2-4,TRBV10-3,TRBD1,many,CAISETRQGGKNIQYF,TGTGCCATCAGTGAGACTCGACAGGGGGGCAAAAACATTCAGTACTTC
TRBJ1-5,TRBV24-1,NA,many,CATSESGVGNQPQHF,TGTGCCACCAGTGAATCAGGTGTGGGCAATCAGCCCCAGCATTTT
TRBJ1-1,TRBV11-2,NA,many,CASSFGARTEAFF,TGTGCCAGCAGCTTTGGGGCCCGAACTGAAGCTTTCTTT
TRBJ2-3,TRBV3-1,TRBD2,medium-sized,CASSQGLAGASDTQYF,TGTGCCAGCAGCCAAGGGCTAGCGGGAGCTTCTGATACGCAGTATTTT
TRBJ2-1,TRBV28,NA,NA,CARSSVAGGNGNEKFF,NA
TRBJ2-7,TRBV7-8,NA,many,CASSQTEVSSYEQYF,TGTGCCAGCAGCCAAACGGAAGTATCTTCCTACGAGCAGTACTTC
TRBJ2-7,TRBV7-2,NA,many,CASSPGHGSYEQYF,TGTGCCAGCAGCCCGGGACACGGCTCCTACGAGCAGTACTTC
TRBJ2-3,TRBV29-1,NA,many,CSVPDGSFTDTQYF,TGCAGCGTCCCAGACGGGTCGTTCACAGATACGCAGTATTTT
TRBJ2-3,TRBV24-1,NA,many,CATSDSVAGDTDTQYF,TGTGCCACCAGTGATTCGGTGGCAGGGGACACAGATACGCAGTATTTT
TRBJ2-1,TRBV5-1,TRBD2,many,CASRSGTSGSNEQFF,TGCGCCAGCAGGTCCGGGACTAGCGGGAGCAATGAGCAGTTCTTC
TRBJ1-2,TRBV10-3,TRBD1,many,CAISDRRTGESNYGYTF,TGTGCCATCAGTGACAGAAGGACAGGGGAGTCTAACTATGGCTACACCTTC
TRBJ2-5,TRBV3-1,NA,many,CASSQGGFQETQYF,TGTGCCAGCAGCCAAGGGGGCTTCCAAGAGACCCAGTACTTC
TRBJ2-3,TRBV6-5,NA,many,CASSESGDTVDTQYF,TGTGCCAGCAGTGAATCCGGGGACACGGTCGATACGCAGTATTTT
TRBJ1-6,TRBV6-1,NA,many,CASRRGISPLHF,TGTGCCAGCAGACGGGGGATTTCACCCCTCCACTTT
TRBJ2-4,TRBV20-1,NA,many,CSASPETAKNIQYF,TGCAGTGCTAGTCCTGAAACAGCCAAAAACATTCAGTACTTC
TRBJ1-1,TRBV18,NA,many,CASSPRDGGQGTEAFF,TGTGCCAGCTCACCCCGAGACGGGGGGCAAGGCACTGAAGCTTTCTTT
TRBJ2-7,TRBV28,NA,many,CASRRDSYEQYF,TGTGCCAGCAGGCGTGACAGTTACGAGCAGTACTTC
TRBJ1-1,TRBV20-1,NA,medium-sized,CSAFLVNTEAFF,TGCAGTGCTTTTTTAGTGAACACTGAAGCTTTCTTT
TRBJ1-6,TRBV5-1,NA,many,CASSLGLGGNSPLHF,TGCGCCAGCAGCTTGGGACTCGGAGGCAATTCACCCCTCCACTTT
TRBJ1-1,TRBV29-1,NA,many,CSVEDGEAFF,TGCAGCGTTGAGGACGGAGAAGCTTTCTTT
TRBJ2-3,TRBV5-1,NA,NA,CTSSLKGGTESFFGQGTTDMQYF,NA
TRBJ2-5,TRBV7-6,TRBD2,many,CASSRTGLAGGPKETQYF,TGTGCCAGCAGCAGGACGGGACTAGCGGGGGGGCCCAAAGAGACCCAGTACTTC
TRBJ2-7,TRBV20-1,TRBD1,many,CSARTPSRGRLDEQYF,TGCAGTGCTAGAACCCCGTCCAGGGGGCGGCTGGACGAGCAGTACTTC
TRBJ2-1,TRBV14,TRBD2,few,CASSQGLAGFNEQFF,TGTGCCAGCAGCCAAGGACTAGCGGGCTTCAATGAGCAGTTCTTC